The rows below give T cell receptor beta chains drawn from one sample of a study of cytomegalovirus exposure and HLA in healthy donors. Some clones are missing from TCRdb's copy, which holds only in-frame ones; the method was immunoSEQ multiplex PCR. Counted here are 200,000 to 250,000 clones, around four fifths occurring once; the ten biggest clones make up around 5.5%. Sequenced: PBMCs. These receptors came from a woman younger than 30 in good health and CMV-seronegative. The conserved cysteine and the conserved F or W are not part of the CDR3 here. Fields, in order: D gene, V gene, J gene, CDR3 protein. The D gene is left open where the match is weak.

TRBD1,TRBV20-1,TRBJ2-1,SAYDRGTF
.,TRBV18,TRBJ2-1,ASSPGPVYNEQF
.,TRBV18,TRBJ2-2,ASSPSTLGRGRGTGELF
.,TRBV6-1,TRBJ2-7,ASSVQGGSYEQY
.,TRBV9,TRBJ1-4,ASSVTGATNEKLF
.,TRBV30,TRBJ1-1,AWGGETEAF
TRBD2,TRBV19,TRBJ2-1,ASSIMAGDLGEQF
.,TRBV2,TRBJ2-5,ASREETGYQETQY
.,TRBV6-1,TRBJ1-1,ASTMTWEMNTEAF
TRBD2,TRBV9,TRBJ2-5,ASSVGLAGFQETQY
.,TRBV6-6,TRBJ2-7,ASSPGDWGYEQY
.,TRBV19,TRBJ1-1,ASDFRGEGAF
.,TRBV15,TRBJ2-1,ATSRPNFDNEQF
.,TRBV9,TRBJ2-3,ASSVGDTQY
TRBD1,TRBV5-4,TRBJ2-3,ASSKGQGITDTQY
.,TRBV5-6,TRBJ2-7,ASSSMQTPNYEQY
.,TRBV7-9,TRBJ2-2,ASSPGGKGELF
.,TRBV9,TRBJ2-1,ASSDGPRSNEQF
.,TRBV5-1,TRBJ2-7,ASSFMGAGVGYEQY
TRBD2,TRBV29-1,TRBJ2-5,SVEVAGAPLHRQETQY
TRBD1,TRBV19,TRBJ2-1,ATGTGGVNEQF
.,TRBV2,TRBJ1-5,ASSVGPNQPQH
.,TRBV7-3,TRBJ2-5,ASSFSGQGKTQY
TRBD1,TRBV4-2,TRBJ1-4,ASSQGQGPGANEKLF
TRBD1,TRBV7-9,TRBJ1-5,ASSFAGTGNQPQH
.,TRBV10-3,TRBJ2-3,AISVGPASTDTQY
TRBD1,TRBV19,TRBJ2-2,ASSIGSGQGDTGELF
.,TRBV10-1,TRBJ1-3,ASSESADSGNTIY
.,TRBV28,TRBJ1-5,ASSLAQGRNQPQH
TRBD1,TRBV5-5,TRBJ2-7,ASSPVDRGYEQY
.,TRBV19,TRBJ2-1,ASSIEDRSYNEQF
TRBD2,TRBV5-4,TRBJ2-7,ASSSPLAGTYEQY
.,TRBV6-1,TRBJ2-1,ASTGALGQF
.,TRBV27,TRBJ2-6,ASSLQGSGANVLT
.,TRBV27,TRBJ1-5,ASSPLRVRSQPQH
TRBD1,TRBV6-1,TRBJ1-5,AAEQGYSNQPQH
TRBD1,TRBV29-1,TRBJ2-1,SVITGGGWNEQF
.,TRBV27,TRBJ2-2,ASSPTNTGELF
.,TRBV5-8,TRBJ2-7,ASSSPSRAYEQY
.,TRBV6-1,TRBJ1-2,ASSSTGPYGYT
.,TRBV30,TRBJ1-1,AWSGGYEAF
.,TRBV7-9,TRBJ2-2,ASSPQVSNTGELF
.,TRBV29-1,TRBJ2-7,SVGRGEQAYEQY
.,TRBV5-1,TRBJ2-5,ASSLQGTVETQY
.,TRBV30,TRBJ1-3,ASGTQAGNTIY
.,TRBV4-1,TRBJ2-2,ASTPGRQRTNTGELF
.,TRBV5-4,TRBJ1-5,ATALGHHSNQPQH
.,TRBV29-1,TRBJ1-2,SAQGNYGYT
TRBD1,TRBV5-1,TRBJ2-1,ASKKQDRGYSEQF
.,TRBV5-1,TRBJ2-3,ASSLGSYTDTQY
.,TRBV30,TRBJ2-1,AWSVQGNEQF
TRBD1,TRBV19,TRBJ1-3,ASSGTVSGNTIY
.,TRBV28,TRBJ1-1,ASSPIWASTEAF
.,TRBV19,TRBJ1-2,ASPTISRALGYT
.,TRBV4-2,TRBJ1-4,ASSQEARMTTNEKLF
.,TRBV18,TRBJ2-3,ASSPSGRTDTQY
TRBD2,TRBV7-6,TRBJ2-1,ASSTSSLAGRGNEQF
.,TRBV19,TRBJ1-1,ASSKNGPYTEAF
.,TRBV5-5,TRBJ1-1,ASSLAQSSLSYTEAF